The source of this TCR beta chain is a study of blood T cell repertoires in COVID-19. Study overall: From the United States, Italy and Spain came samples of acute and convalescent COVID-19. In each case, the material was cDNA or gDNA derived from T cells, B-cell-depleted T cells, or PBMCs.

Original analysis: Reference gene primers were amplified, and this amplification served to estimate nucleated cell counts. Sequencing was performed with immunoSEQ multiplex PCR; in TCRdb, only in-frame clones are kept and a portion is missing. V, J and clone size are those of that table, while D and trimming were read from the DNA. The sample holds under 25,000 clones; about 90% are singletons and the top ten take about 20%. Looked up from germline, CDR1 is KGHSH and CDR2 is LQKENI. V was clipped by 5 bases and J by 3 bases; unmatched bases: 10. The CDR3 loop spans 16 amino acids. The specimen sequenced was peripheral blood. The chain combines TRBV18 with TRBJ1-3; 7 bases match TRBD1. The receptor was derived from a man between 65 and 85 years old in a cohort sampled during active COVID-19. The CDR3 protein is CASSARDRQYGNTIYF. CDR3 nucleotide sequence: TGTGCCAGCTCAGCTCGGGACAGACAATATGGAAACACCATATATTTT. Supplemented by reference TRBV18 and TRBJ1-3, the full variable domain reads NAGVMQNPRHLVRRRGQEARLRCSPMKGHSHVYWYRQLPEEGLKFMVYLQKENIIDESGMPKERFSAEFPKEGPSILRIQQVVRGDSAAYFCASSARDRQYGNTIYFGEGSWLTVV.